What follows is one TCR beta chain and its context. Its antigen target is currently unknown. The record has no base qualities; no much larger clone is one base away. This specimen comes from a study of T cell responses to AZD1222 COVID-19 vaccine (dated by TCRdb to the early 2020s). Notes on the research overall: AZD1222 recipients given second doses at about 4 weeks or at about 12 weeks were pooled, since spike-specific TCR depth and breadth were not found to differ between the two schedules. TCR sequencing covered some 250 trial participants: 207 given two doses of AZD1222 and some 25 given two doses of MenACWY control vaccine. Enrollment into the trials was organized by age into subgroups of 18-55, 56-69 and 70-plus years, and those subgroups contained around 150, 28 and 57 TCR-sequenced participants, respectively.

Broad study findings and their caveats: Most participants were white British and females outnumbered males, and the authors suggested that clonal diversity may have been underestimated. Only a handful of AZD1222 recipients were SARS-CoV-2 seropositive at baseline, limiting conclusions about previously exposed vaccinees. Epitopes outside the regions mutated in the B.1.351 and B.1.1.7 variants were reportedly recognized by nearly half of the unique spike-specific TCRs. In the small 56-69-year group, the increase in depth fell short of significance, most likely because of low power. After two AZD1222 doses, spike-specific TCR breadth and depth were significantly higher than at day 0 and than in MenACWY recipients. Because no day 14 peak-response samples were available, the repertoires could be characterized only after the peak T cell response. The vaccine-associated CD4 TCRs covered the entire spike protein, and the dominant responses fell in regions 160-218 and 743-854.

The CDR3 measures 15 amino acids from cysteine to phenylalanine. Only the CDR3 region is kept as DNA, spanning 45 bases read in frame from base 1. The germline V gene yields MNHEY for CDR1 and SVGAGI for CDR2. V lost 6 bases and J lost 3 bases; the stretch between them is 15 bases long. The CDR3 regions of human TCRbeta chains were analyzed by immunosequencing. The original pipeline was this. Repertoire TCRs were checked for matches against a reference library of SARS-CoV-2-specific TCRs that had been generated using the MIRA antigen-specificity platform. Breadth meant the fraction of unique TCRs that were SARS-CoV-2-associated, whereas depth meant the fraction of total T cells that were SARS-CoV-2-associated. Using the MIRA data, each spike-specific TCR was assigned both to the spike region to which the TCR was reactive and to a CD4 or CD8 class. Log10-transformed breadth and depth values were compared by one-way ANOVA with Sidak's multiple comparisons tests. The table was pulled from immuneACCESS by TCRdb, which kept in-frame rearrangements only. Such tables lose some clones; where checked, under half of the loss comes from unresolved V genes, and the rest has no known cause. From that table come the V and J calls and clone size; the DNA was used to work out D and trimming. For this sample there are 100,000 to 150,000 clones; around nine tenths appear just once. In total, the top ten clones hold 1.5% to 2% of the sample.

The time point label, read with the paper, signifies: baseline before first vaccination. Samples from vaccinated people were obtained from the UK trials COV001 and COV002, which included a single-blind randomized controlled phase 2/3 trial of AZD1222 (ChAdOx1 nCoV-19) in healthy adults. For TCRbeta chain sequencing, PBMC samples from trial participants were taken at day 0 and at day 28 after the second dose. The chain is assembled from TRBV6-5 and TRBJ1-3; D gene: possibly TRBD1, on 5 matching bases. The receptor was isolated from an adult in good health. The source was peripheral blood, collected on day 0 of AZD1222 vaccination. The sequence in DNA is TGTGCCAGCAGCCTGAGAGGGGCGAATGGAAACACCATATATTTT. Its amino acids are CASSLRGANGNTIYF.